Listed below are T cell receptor beta chains from one sample, sequenced in a study of blood T cell repertoires in COVID-19. Clones were read by immunoSEQ multiplex PCR, and TCRdb kept only the in-frame ones, dropping some. The data contain 65,000 to 95,000 clones, roughly 88% of them singletons. Specimen: peripheral blood. The receptors come from a man between 65 and 85 years old with acute or convalescent COVID-19. Both conserved end residues are part of each CDR3. The D gene is left open where the match is weak. For some rows the clone size is stated as once, few or many, or as a class when expanded; others skip it.

D gene: TRBD2
V gene: TRBV6-2/TRBV6-3
J gene: TRBJ2-1
clone size: .
CDR3 DNA: TGTGCCAGCAGTGACGCGGGGGGGCCTTCCAATGAGCAGTTCTTC
CDR3 protein: CASSDAGGPSNEQFF

D gene: .
V gene: TRBV15
J gene: TRBJ1-5
clone size: .
CDR3 DNA: TGTGCCACCAGTGGGGGGGGCGGCAATCAGCCCCAGCATTTT
CDR3 protein: CATSGGGGNQPQHF

D gene: .
V gene: TRBV30
J gene: TRBJ1-6
clone size: .
CDR3 DNA: TGTGCCTGGCGTCAGACAAGACCCCTCCACTTT
CDR3 protein: CAWRQTRPLHF

D gene: .
V gene: TRBV10-3
J gene: TRBJ1-5
clone size: .
CDR3 DNA: TGTGCCTCCCGGGAAACAGGGTTCAATCAGCCCCAGCATTTT
CDR3 protein: CASRETGFNQPQHF

D gene: TRBD2
V gene: TRBV28
J gene: TRBJ2-5
clone size: .
CDR3 DNA: TGTGCCAGCAGTTTAAGCACTAGCGGGGCTCAAGAGACCCAGTACTTC
CDR3 protein: CASSLSTSGAQETQYF

D gene: TRBD2
V gene: TRBV5-1
J gene: TRBJ2-1
clone size: .
CDR3 DNA: TGCGCCAGCACCCAGGGAGGGCCGTCAGTCCATGAGCAGTTCTTC
CDR3 protein: CASTQGGPSVHEQFF

D gene: .
V gene: TRBV5-1
J gene: TRBJ2-2
clone size: .
CDR3 DNA: TGCGCCAGCAACCCGACAGGGGAGGGCACCGGGGAGCTGTTTTTT
CDR3 protein: CASNPTGEGTGELFF

D gene: TRBD2
V gene: TRBV7-6
J gene: TRBJ2-1
clone size: few
CDR3 DNA: TGTGCCAGCAGCTTAGGCCGGGGGCGCGGGAGGGAATACAATGAGCAGTTCTTC
CDR3 protein: CASSLGRGRGREYNEQFF

D gene: TRBD1
V gene: TRBV9
J gene: TRBJ2-7
clone size: few
CDR3 DNA: TGTGCCAGCAGCGTAGATGGGACAGGGGCCTACGAGCAGTACTTC
CDR3 protein: CASSVDGTGAYEQYF

D gene: TRBD2
V gene: TRBV27
J gene: TRBJ2-1
clone size: .
CDR3 DNA: TGTGCCAGCAGTCCATCCGGGACTAGCGGGGGGCACTGGGAGCAGTTCTTC
CDR3 protein: CASSPSGTSGGHWEQFF

D gene: TRBD2
V gene: TRBV18
J gene: TRBJ2-2
clone size: .
CDR3 DNA: TGTGCCAGCTACCGACTAGCGGGGGTCACCGGGGAGCTGTTTTTT
CDR3 protein: CASYRLAGVTGELFF

D gene: .
V gene: TRBV11-2
J gene: TRBJ1-1
clone size: .
CDR3 DNA: TGTGCCAGCACTATGTCCGGGAACACTGAAGCTTTCTTT
CDR3 protein: CASTMSGNTEAFF

D gene: TRBD1
V gene: TRBV19
J gene: TRBJ1-5
clone size: .
CDR3 DNA: TGTGCCAGTAGTGCTGACAGGGGGACGAGGCAGCCCCAGCATTTT
CDR3 protein: CASSADRGTRQPQHF

D gene: .
V gene: TRBV14
J gene: TRBJ1-3
clone size: .
CDR3 DNA: TGTGCCAGCCGACAAATCTCTGGAAACACCATATATTTT
CDR3 protein: CASRQISGNTIYF

D gene: TRBD1
V gene: TRBV4-1
J gene: TRBJ2-3
clone size: .
CDR3 DNA: TGCGCCAGCAGCCGACTTGCCCTCGGGACAGGAAACACAGATACGCAGTATTTT
CDR3 protein: CASSRLALGTGNTDTQYF

D gene: .
V gene: TRBV19
J gene: TRBJ1-1
clone size: .
CDR3 DNA: TGTGCCAGTAGCACAGGGTGGACCTTCACTGAAGCTTTCTTT
CDR3 protein: CASSTGWTFTEAFF

D gene: TRBD1
V gene: TRBV3-1/TRBV3-2
J gene: TRBJ1-1
clone size: .
CDR3 DNA: TGTGCCAGCAGCCTAAGGACAGGGCACACTGAAGCTTTCTTT
CDR3 protein: CASSLRTGHTEAFF

D gene: .
V gene: TRBV15
J gene: TRBJ2-2
clone size: .
CDR3 DNA: TGTGCCACCAGCAGAGGTCAAGCCGTGGCCGGGGAGCTGTTTTTT
CDR3 protein: CATSRGQAVAGELFF

D gene: .
V gene: TRBV5-1
J gene: TRBJ1-3
clone size: once
CDR3 DNA: TGCGCCAGCAGCTTGGACTTTTCATACACCATATATTTT
CDR3 protein: CASSLDFSYTIYF

D gene: .
V gene: TRBV28
J gene: TRBJ1-2
clone size: .
CDR3 DNA: TGTGCCAGCAGTTTATCCCGGGCAGGGGTCTATGGCTACACCTTC
CDR3 protein: CASSLSRAGVYGYTF

D gene: TRBD2
V gene: TRBV18
J gene: TRBJ2-7
clone size: .
CDR3 DNA: TGTGCCAGCTCAGTATCGGGACTACAATCCTACGAGCAGTACTTC
CDR3 protein: CASSVSGLQSYEQYF

D gene: TRBD2
V gene: TRBV11-3
J gene: TRBJ2-1
clone size: once
CDR3 DNA: TGTGCCAGCAGCTCGGGACTAGCGGGGGACAATGAGCAGTTCTTC
CDR3 protein: CASSSGLAGDNEQFF

D gene: .
V gene: TRBV6-6
J gene: TRBJ2-7
clone size: .
CDR3 DNA: TGTGCCAGCACCCCATCCGCAGGGAAACAGGAGCAGTACTTC
CDR3 protein: CASTPSAGKQEQYF

D gene: TRBD2
V gene: TRBV19
J gene: TRBJ2-5
clone size: .
CDR3 DNA: TGTGCCAGTAGTATATGGCTAGCGGGCGGGGAGACCCAGTACTTC
CDR3 protein: CASSIWLAGGETQYF

D gene: .
V gene: TRBV6-7
J gene: TRBJ2-1
clone size: .
CDR3 DNA: TGTGCCAGCAGAAAGACTAGTTTCGATGAGCAGTTCTTC
CDR3 protein: CASRKTSFDEQFF

D gene: .
V gene: TRBV4-1
J gene: TRBJ1-1
clone size: .
CDR3 DNA: TGCGCCAGCAGCCAAGATCAGGCGGGGGCAGGCACTGAAGCTTTCTTT
CDR3 protein: CASSQDQAGAGTEAFF

D gene: TRBD1
V gene: TRBV25-1
J gene: TRBJ1-2
clone size: .
CDR3 DNA: TGTGCCAGCAGGGGGGGTGGCAGGGGGCATGGCTACACCTTC
CDR3 protein: CASRGGGRGHGYTF

D gene: TRBD1
V gene: TRBV19
J gene: TRBJ1-2
clone size: .
CDR3 DNA: TGTGCCAGTAGCCTTGTCGGGACAGTAGGCTATGGCTACACCTTC
CDR3 protein: CASSLVGTVGYGYTF

D gene: TRBD1
V gene: TRBV28
J gene: TRBJ2-2
clone size: .
CDR3 DNA: TGTGCCAGCAGTTCGACAGGGGTTGCCGGGGAGCTGTTTTTT
CDR3 protein: CASSSTGVAGELFF

D gene: TRBD1
V gene: TRBV29-1
J gene: TRBJ2-7
clone size: .
CDR3 DNA: TGCAGCGTTGAAGCAGGGGGCGAGCAGTACTTC
CDR3 protein: CSVEAGGEQYF

D gene: TRBD1
V gene: TRBV29-1
J gene: TRBJ2-3
clone size: .
CDR3 DNA: TGCAGCGTTGACCTGGGACAGGGCAGCACAGATACGCAGTATTTT
CDR3 protein: CSVDLGQGSTDTQYF

D gene: TRBD1
V gene: TRBV9
J gene: TRBJ1-6
clone size: .
CDR3 DNA: TGTGCCAGCAGCGCGACCGGGACAGGGGGACCCCTTCTCCACTTT
CDR3 protein: CASSATGTGGPLLHF

D gene: TRBD2
V gene: TRBV19
J gene: TRBJ2-2
clone size: .
CDR3 DNA: TGTGCCAGTAGTACCTGGGGACTAGCGGGAGACACCGGGGAGCTGTTTTTT
CDR3 protein: CASSTWGLAGDTGELFF

D gene: .
V gene: TRBV21-1
J gene: TRBJ1-6
clone size: .
CDR3 DNA: TGTGCCAGCAGCAAAGTGTCCCCGGGACAGGGTAATTCACCCCTCCACTTT
CDR3 protein: CASSKVSPGQGNSPLHF

D gene: TRBD1
V gene: TRBV5-6
J gene: TRBJ1-4
clone size: .
CDR3 DNA: TGTGCCAGCAGCCTGGGACAGGGCACCCTTTCGGAACTGTTTTTT
CDR3 protein: CASSLGQGTLSELFF

D gene: .
V gene: TRBV12-3/TRBV12-4
J gene: TRBJ1-6
clone size: .
CDR3 DNA: TGTGCCAGCAGTTCCCGTCCCCTCTCACCCCTCCACTTT
CDR3 protein: CASSSRPLSPLHF

D gene: TRBD2
V gene: TRBV2
J gene: TRBJ2-1
clone size: .
CDR3 DNA: TGTGCCAGCAGTGAGGCTAGCGGGGGGGCTTACAATGAGCAGTTCTTC
CDR3 protein: CASSEASGGAYNEQFF

D gene: TRBD1
V gene: TRBV27
J gene: TRBJ2-1
clone size: .
CDR3 DNA: TGTGCCAGCAGTTTAGGGACAGGGGTTGGTGAGCAGTTCTTC
CDR3 protein: CASSLGTGVGEQFF

D gene: .
V gene: TRBV18
J gene: TRBJ1-6
clone size: .
CDR3 DNA: TGTGCCAGCTCACCGGAGAAGAGCTATAATTCACCCCTCCACTTT
CDR3 protein: CASSPEKSYNSPLHF

D gene: .
V gene: TRBV4-3
J gene: TRBJ1-6
clone size: .
CDR3 DNA: TGCGCCAGCAATGACAGAGGCGATTCACCCCTCCACTTT
CDR3 protein: CASNDRGDSPLHF

D gene: TRBD1
V gene: TRBV15
J gene: TRBJ2-3
clone size: .
CDR3 DNA: TGTGCCACCAGCGGGGGACAGTCTTACGATACGCAGTATTTT
CDR3 protein: CATSGGQSYDTQYF